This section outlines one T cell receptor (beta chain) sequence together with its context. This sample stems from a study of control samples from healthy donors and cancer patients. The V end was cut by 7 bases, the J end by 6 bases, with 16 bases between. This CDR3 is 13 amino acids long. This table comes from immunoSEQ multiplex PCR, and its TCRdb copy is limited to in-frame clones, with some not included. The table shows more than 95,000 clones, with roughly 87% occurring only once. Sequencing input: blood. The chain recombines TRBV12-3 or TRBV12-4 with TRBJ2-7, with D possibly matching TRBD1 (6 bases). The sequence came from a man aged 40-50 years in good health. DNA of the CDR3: TGTGCCAGCACTCCGACAGGCGTGCGCGAGCAGTACTTC. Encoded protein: CASTPTGVREQYF.